These 5 T cell receptor beta chains share one sample of origin, sequenced in a study of Ad26.COV2.S vaccination and SARS-CoV-2 variants. Libraries were prepared by immunoSEQ multiplex PCR; TCRdb keeps only in-frame clonotypes and omits some of them. The table has some 190,000 clones, roughly 89% seen once. This material consisted of peripheral blood, taken after recovery from COVID-19. These receptors came from a human donor who had recovered from COVID-19.

The chain combines TRBV13 with TRBJ2-7; D is undetermined. V lost 2 bases and J lost 3, with 5 bases in between. The CDR3 is 12 amino acids. CDR1 and CDR2 from the germline V gene are PRHDT and FYEKMQ (reference sequence). In DNA, the CDR3 is TGTGCCAGCAGCTTATCCGACTACGAGCAGTACTTC. This translates into CASSLSDYEQYF.

V usage is TRBV30 and J usage is TRBJ2-3; TRBD2 agrees at 7 bases. Germline values: CDR1 GTSNPN, CDR2 SVGIG (reference sequence). The CDR3 extends over 14 amino acids. Germline trimming cut 3 bases from V and 2 bases from J; bases unmatched to any gene: 5. CDR3: CAWRASGATDTQYF. The CDR3, as DNA: TGTGCCTGGAGGGCCAGCGGGGCCACAGATACGCAGTATTTT.

This clone appeared once. Additional DNA sequences in this sample encode the identical CDR3. The chain recombines TRBV5-1 with TRBJ2-7; 16 nucleotides align to TRBD2. The germline V gene encodes CDR1 SGHRS and CDR2 YFSETQ. V shed 4 bases and J 6 bases; nucleotides not matched to a gene: 16. CDR3 length equals 19 residues. As DNA, the CDR3 is TGCGCCAGCAGCCCGGGACTAGCGGGAGGGAGGTTCGGGTGGACCGAGCAGTACTTC. It yields the protein CASSPGLAGGRFGWTEQYF.

The chain has TRBV28 and TRBJ1-5; no reliable D call. The V gene lost 5 bases and the J gene lost 7 bases, with 15 bases spanning the gap. The CDR3 is 14 residues long. Germline V gene lookup returns CDR1 MDHEN and CDR2 SYDVKM. The CDR3 coding sequence is TGTGCCAGCAGTCCCCGCCCGGGGTTGCAGCCCCAGCATTTT. Residues: CASSPRPGLQPQHF.

This clone was seen a single time. J is TRBJ2-1 and V is TRBV3-1 (or the pseudogene TRBV3-2); no firm D call. The V end was cut by 0 bases, the J end by 4 bases, with 25 bases between. This CDR3 comprises 20 residues. CDR1 LGHDT and CDR2 YNNKEL come from the germline V gene (reference sequence). The CDR3, as DNA: TGTGCCAGCAGCCAAGAAGATCCGGCCAAGTCGAGTAGAAAATACAATGAGCAGTTCTTC. Protein product: CASSQEDPAKSSRKYNEQFF.